This TCR beta chain appears in the sequencing data of a study of cytomegalovirus exposure and HLA in healthy donors. The CDR3 is 15 residues long. CDR1 and CDR2 from the germline V gene are SGHAT and FQNNGV. Trimming cost V 2 bases and J 1 base, with 8 bases left between them. 13 Jbeta primers and 60 Vbeta primers were used for the PCR. TCRdb keeps only in-frame clones here, not all; method: immunoSEQ multiplex PCR. The sample has approximately 190,000 clones, roughly 80% seen once. Study findings and constraints: Productive status was seen about 87% or about 30% of the time for most TCR beta V segments in an earlier analysis. The study found most TCR sequences rare, yet found some public TCRs in many donors.

About this clone itself: The target antigen is unknown.

Sequenced material: PBMCs. This sequence originates from a woman aged 25 to 39 in good health and CMV-seropositive. This chain joins TRBV11-2 and TRBJ2-2; D is unresolved. CDR3 nucleotides: TGTGCCAGCAGCTTATCTTCAGTGAACACCGGGGAGCTGTTTTTT. The encoded protein is CASSLSSVNTGELFF. Full variable domain (outside the CDR3, taken from reference TRBV11-2 and TRBJ2-2): EAGVAQSPRYKIIEKRQSVAFWCNPISGHATLYWYQQILGQGPKLLIQFQNNGVVDDSQLPKDRFSAERLKGVDSTLKIQPAKLEDSAVYLCASSLSSVNTGELFFGEGSRLTVL.